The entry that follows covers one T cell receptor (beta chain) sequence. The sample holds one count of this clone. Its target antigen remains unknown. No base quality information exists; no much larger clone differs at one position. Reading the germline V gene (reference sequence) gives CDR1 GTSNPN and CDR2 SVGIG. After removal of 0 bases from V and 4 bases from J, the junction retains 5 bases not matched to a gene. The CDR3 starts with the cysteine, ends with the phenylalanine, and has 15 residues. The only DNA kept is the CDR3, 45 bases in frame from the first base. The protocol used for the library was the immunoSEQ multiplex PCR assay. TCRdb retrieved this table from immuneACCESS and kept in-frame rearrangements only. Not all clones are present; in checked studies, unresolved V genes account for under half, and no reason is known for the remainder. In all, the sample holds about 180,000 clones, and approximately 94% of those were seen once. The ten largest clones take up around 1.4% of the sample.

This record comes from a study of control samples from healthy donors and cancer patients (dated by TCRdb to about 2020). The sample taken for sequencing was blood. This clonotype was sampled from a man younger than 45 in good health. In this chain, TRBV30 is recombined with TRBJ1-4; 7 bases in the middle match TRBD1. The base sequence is TGTGCCTGGAGTGTGATGGGGACAGTTAATGAAAAACTGTTTTTT. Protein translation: CAWSVMGTVNEKLFF.